The 18 T cell receptor beta chains reported below all come from one sample, sequenced in a study of cytomegalovirus exposure and HLA in healthy donors. TCRdb's copy holds only in-frame clones and misses some; the assay was immunoSEQ multiplex PCR. This table holds around 55,000 clones, around 90% found once. The sample taken for sequencing was PBMCs. The source is a man aged 18 to 30 in good health and CMV-seronegative.

The gene calls are TRBV9 and TRBJ1-4; 8 bases fit TRBD1. Germline V lookup: CDR1 SGDLS, CDR2 YYNGEE. CDR3 length equals 14 residues. J lost 7 bases, V lost 4 bases, and 6 bases had no gene match. The CDR3 region has the DNA TGTGCCAGCAGCCCGGGACAGGCCCTTGAAAAACTGTTTTTT. This encodes CASSPGQALEKLFF.

The chain uses TRBV7-2 and TRBJ2-7; 10 positions agree with TRBD2. The CDR3 extends over 16 amino acids. Germline CDR1 and CDR2: SGHTA and FQGNSA. The V and J ends lost 5 bases and 3 bases, in that order; junction bases with no gene match: 10. CDR3 sequence (DNA): TGTGCCAGCAGCCGATCACTAGCGGGGTCCTTCTACGAGCAGTACTTC. The encoded protein is CASSRSLAGSFYEQYF. Full variable domain (outside the CDR3, taken from reference TRBV7-2 and TRBJ2-7): GAGVSQSPSNKVTEKGKDVELRCDPISGHTALYWYRQSLGQGLEFLIYFQGNSAPDKSGLPSDRFSAERTGGSVSTLTIQRTQQEDSAVYLCASSRSLAGSFYEQYFGPGTRLTVT.

The chain carries TRBV19 and TRBJ1-2; D remains unclear. There are 15 residues in the CDR3. V lost 3 bases and J lost 8, with 19 bases in between. CDR1 and CDR2 (germline): LNHDA, SQIVND (reference sequence). DNA for the CDR3: TGTGCCAGTAGTATTCTATCCGGACGGGGTAGAGGCTACACCTTC. Encoded protein: CASSILSGRGRGYTF.

The chain has TRBV7-9 and TRBJ2-3; 8 bases are shared with TRBD1. CDR3 length: 17 residues. The J segment lost 4 bases and the V segment lost 0 bases, leaving 9 bases of the junction unmatched. CDR1 and CDR2 (germline): SEHNR, FQNEAQ (reference sequence). The CDR3 region is CASSLAYQGARADTQYF. In DNA form, the CDR3 reads TGTGCCAGCAGCTTAGCGTATCAGGGGGCACGGGCAGATACGCAGTATTTT.

The gene calls are TRBV29-1 and TRBJ2-1; D remains ambiguous. The CDR3 contains 14 residues. Germline CDR1 SQVTM, CDR2 ANQGSEA. V was trimmed by 6 bases and J by 0 bases, leaving 12 bases between them. DNA of the CDR3: TGCAGCGTACGAATATACGGCTCCTACAATGAGCAGTTCTTC. Translation: CSVRIYGSYNEQFF.

The rearrangement uses TRBV15 and TRBJ1-5, with a weak D call TRBD1 (5 bases). V was cut by 0 bases and J by 9 bases, with 18 bases left in between. This CDR3 spans 16 amino acids. Germline V gene sequence: CDR1 LNHNV, CDR2 YYDKDF (reference sequence). This chain's CDR3 is CATSRDGAKSLGPQHF. CDR3 nucleotide sequence: TGTGCCACCAGCAGAGATGGGGCCAAATCACTTGGGCCCCAGCATTTT. The full variable domain, rest sourced from reference TRBV15 and TRBJ1-5, is DAMVIQNPRYQVTQFGKPVTLSCSQTLNHNVMYWYQQKSSQAPKLLFHYYDKDFNNEADTPDNFQSRRPNTSFCFLDIRSPGLGDTAMYLCATSRDGAKSLGPQHFGDGTRLSIL.

The J gene is TRBJ1-5, the V gene TRBV19, with TRBD1 identical over 8 bases. The CDR3 totals 17 residues. Germline values: CDR1 LNHDA, CDR2 SQIVND (reference sequence). With V trimmed by 7 bases and J by 5 bases, 16 bases remained unmatched. CDR3 nucleotide sequence: TGTGCCAGTACTTTCACCAAGAGCAGGGGGCCCCATCAGCCCCAGCATTTT. Translating gives CASTFTKSRGPHQPQHF.

This chain links TRBV4-1 with TRBJ2-7; a weak D match, TRBD1 (6 bases). The CDR3 length is 16 residues. The germline V gene encodes CDR1 MGHRA and CDR2 YSYEKL. The germline V and J ends were trimmed by 0 bases and 3 bases, with 15 bases remaining between them. CDR3 loop: CASSQDPRQAYYEQYF. CDR3 DNA: TGCGCCAGCAGCCAAGATCCCAGACAGGCCTACTACGAGCAGTACTTC.

Only a few counts were recorded for this clone. CDR3 sequence reads: CASSQAGQTQETQYF. Here the CDR3 DNA reads TGTGCCAGCAGCCAAGCGGGACAGACGCAAGAGACCCAGTACTTC. The chain has TRBV4-2 and TRBJ2-5, with 7 bases that match TRBD1. J lost 2 bases, V lost 1 base, and 4 bases had no gene match. Per the germline V gene, CDR1 is LGHNA and CDR2 is YNFKEQ. The CDR3 runs to 15 residues.

The chain has TRBV11-1 and TRBJ2-1; D possibly corresponds to TRBD2 (5 bases). Trimming took off 1 base at V and 7 bases at J, with 14 bases between the two ends. Looked up from germline, CDR1 is SGHAT and CDR2 is FQDESV (reference sequence). The CDR3 covers 15 residues. CDR3 region: CASSLVRGSRNEQFF. In DNA form, the CDR3 reads TGTGCCAGCAGCTTAGTCCGGGGTTCCCGGAATGAGCAGTTCTTC.

V is TRBV9 and J is TRBJ1-1, with 7 positions matching TRBD1. V was clipped by 0 bases and J by 5 bases; unmatched bases: 4. The CDR3 has 14 residues. Per the germline V gene, CDR1 is SGDLS and CDR2 is YYNGEE. CDR3 bases: TGTGCCAGCAGCGTAGGACAGGGTGGTACTGAAGCTTTCTTT. It specifies CASSVGQGGTEAFF.

This clone has just a few counts. CDR3 DNA sequence: TGTGCCAGCAGTTTAGGGACAGTTACCTACGAGCAGTACTTC. Its protein product is CASSLGTVTYEQYF. The genes are TRBV28 and TRBJ2-7, with 7 positions matching TRBD1. Germline trimming cut 2 bases from V and 2 bases from J; bases unmatched to any gene: 3. Per germline, CDR1 MDHEN and CDR2 SYDVKM. The CDR3 extends over 14 amino acids.

The rearrangement links TRBV5-1 to TRBJ1-2, with 10 bases lining up with TRBD1. J lost 6 bases, V lost 4 bases, and 12 bases had no gene match. This CDR3 has 16 amino acids. Germline values: CDR1 SGHRS, CDR2 YFSETQ. The DNA of the CDR3 is TGCGCCAGCAGCCCGGCATTGGACGGGACAGGGGATGGCTACACCTTC. Encoded protein: CASSPALDGTGDGYTF.

The chain employs TRBV5-5 and TRBJ2-1, with 11 nucleotides matching TRBD2. J was trimmed by 6 bases and V by 7 bases; bases with no gene match: 6. Germline-derived CDR1 and CDR2 are SGHKS and YYEKEE (reference sequence). CDR3 length: 14 amino acids. DNA of the CDR3: TGTGCCAGCGTCCCCGGGACTAGCGGCAATGAGCAGTTCTTC. Translating gives CASVPGTSGNEQFF.

CDR3 nucleotides: TGCAGCGTTCTGACAGGGCTGTGGGGTAGCCAAAACATTCAGTACTTC. Residues: CSVLTGLWGSQNIQYF. The chain joins TRBV29-1 to TRBJ2-4, with TRBD1 identical over 7 bases. Trimming took 5 bases from V and 5 from J; bases not matched to a gene: 15. The germline V gene has CDR1 SQVTM and CDR2 ANQGSEA. CDR3 length equals 16 residues.

The count of this clone is one. This chain connects TRBV19 to TRBJ2-1; the D is unclear. V was trimmed by 4 bases and J by 2 bases, leaving 9 bases between them. Germline V gives CDR1 LNHDA, CDR2 SQIVND (reference sequence). The CDR3 extends over 14 amino acids. Here the CDR3 reads CASSTFSAYNEQFF. The CDR3 coding sequence is TGTGCCAGTAGTACCTTTTCTGCCTACAATGAGCAGTTCTTC.

V gene TRBV5-1 combines with J gene TRBJ1-2; TRBD1 agrees at 7 bases. Germline CDR1 SGHRS, CDR2 YFSETQ. The CDR3 consists of 14 residues. V shed 4 bases, J shed 3 bases, and the junction held 6 bases outside the gene matches. CDR3 sequence reads: CASSTGQLYYGYTF. The CDR3 nucleotides read TGCGCCAGCAGCACGGGACAGCTTTACTATGGCTACACCTTC.

V and J are TRBV29-1 and TRBJ2-3, with TRBD2 identical over 9 bases. V lost 6 bases, J lost 2 bases, and 3 bases stayed unmatched. The CDR3 runs 13 residues. Germline CDR1 and CDR2: SQVTM and ANQGSEA. Here the CDR3 reads CSVGGRATDTQYF. The CDR3 DNA follows: TGCAGCGTAGGCGGGAGGGCCACAGATACGCAGTATTTT.